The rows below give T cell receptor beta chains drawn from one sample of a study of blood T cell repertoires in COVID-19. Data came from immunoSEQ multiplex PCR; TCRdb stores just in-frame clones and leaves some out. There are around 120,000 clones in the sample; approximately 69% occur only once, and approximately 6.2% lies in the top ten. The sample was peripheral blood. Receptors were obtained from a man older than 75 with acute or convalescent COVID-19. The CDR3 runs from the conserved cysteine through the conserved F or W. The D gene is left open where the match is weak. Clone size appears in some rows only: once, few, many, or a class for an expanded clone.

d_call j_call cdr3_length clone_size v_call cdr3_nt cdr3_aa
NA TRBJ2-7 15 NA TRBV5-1 TGCGCCAGCGGATCGGGGGTCGGTGGTCTTTACGAGCAGTACTTC CASGSGVGGLYEQYF
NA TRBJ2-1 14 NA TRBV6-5 TGTGCCAGCAGCGTAAAAACAGAATACAATGAGCAGTTCTTC CASSVKTEYNEQFF
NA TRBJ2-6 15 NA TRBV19 TGTGCCAGTAGCCTTCAGGGATCTGGGGCCAACGTCCTGACTTTC CASSLQGSGANVLTF
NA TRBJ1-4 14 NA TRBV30 TGTGCCTGGAGTGTATCGGGGTATATGGAAAAACTGTTTTTT CAWSVSGYMEKLFF
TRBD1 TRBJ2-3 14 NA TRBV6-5 TGTGCCAGCAGGGAGGGACAGGGGGGCGATACGCAGTATTTT CASREGQGGDTQYF
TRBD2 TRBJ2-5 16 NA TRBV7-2 TGTGCCAGCAGCTTAGTAGCGGGAGTGGACCAAGAGACCCAGTACTTC CASSLVAGVDQETQYF
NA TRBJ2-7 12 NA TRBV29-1 TGCAGCGTTGAGGACAGAGACTACGAGCAGTACTTC CSVEDRDYEQYF
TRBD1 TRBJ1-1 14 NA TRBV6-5 TGTGCCAGCAGGCCCGACAGGGGGGGCACTGAAGCTTTCTTT CASRPDRGGTEAFF
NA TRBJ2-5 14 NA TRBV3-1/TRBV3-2 TGTGCCAGCAGCCAAGACTTGACAGCAGGCTTTTCGAACTTC CASSQDLTAGFSNF
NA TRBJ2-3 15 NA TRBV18 TGTGCCAGCTCAAGACGGGAGTCCAGAACAGATACGCAGTATTTT CASSRRESRTDTQYF
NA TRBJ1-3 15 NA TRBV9 TGTGCCAGCAGCGTAGATGGGGGACTGCCCAACACCATATATTTT CASSVDGGLPNTIYF
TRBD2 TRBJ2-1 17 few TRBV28 TGTGCCAGCAGTTCACCCGGACTAGCGGGAGTCGACAATGAGCAGTTCTTC CASSSPGLAGVDNEQFF
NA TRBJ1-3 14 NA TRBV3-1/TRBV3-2 TGTGCCAGCAGCCAGAGAGGCACTGGAAACACCATATATTTT CASSQRGTGNTIYF
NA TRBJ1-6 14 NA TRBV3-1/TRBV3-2 TGTGCCAGCAGCCAAGCTCCCCCAGGTTCACCCCTCCACTTT CASSQAPPGSPLHF
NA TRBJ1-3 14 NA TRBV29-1 TGCAGCGCCGTCCCCAGGGATTCTGGAAACACCATATATTTT CSAVPRDSGNTIYF
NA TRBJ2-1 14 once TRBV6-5 TGTGCCAGCAGTCACCCGGAAACTAACAATGAGCAGTTCTTC CASSHPETNNEQFF
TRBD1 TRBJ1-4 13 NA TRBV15 TGTGCCACCAGCAGCAACCCAGGGGGGAAACTGTTTTTT CATSSNPGGKLFF
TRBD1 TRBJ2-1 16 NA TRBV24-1 TGTGCCACCAGTGATCAGGGGGTCGCTACTCGTAATGAGCAGTTCTTC CATSDQGVATRNEQFF
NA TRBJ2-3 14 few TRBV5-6 TGTGCCAGCTTACGAACGGGAGAAACTGATACGCAGTATTTT CASLRTGETDTQYF
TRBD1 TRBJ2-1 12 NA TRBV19 TGTGCCAGTCGGACAGGGTACGGTGAGCAGTTCTTC CASRTGYGEQFF
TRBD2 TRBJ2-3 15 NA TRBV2 TGTGCCAGCAGCTATATTAGCGGGAGCACAGATACGCAGTATTTT CASSYISGSTDTQYF
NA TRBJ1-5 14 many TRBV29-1 TGCAGCGTTACTACAGGGACGGGGCATCAGCCCCAGCATTTT CSVTTGTGHQPQHF
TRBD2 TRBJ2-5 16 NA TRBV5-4 TGTGCCAGCAGCCCGACTAGCGGGAGGGCGGGAGAGACCCAGTACTTC CASSPTSGRAGETQYF
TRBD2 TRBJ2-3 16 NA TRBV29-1 TGCAGCGTTGAAGTAGGCAGCGGGAGGAGCACAGATACGCAGTATTTT CSVEVGSGRSTDTQYF
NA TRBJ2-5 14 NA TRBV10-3 TGTGCCATCAGTGAGTCGTCCGCAGGAGAGACCCAGTACTTC CAISESSAGETQYF
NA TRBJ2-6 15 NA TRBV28 TGTGCCAGCAGTGCCCCTCAAACACGGGCCAACGTCCTGACTTTC CASSAPQTRANVLTF
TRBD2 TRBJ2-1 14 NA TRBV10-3 TGTGCCACCTCCGGGACTAGCGGGAGAAATGAGCAGTTCTTC CATSGTSGRNEQFF
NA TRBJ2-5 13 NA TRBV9 TGTGCCAGCAGCGTGAACCCGGAAGAGACCCAGTACTTC CASSVNPEETQYF
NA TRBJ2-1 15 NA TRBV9 TGTGCCAGCAGCGTATCCGAAGGGGGCTACAATGAGCAGTTCTTC CASSVSEGGYNEQFF
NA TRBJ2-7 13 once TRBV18 TGTGCCAGCTCAAGACAGGAGTCCTACGAGCAGTACTTC CASSRQESYEQYF
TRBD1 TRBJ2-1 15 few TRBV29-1 TGCAGCGGCGGGCTGGGGGGACAGGGGGTGAATGAGCAGTTCTTC CSGGLGGQGVNEQFF
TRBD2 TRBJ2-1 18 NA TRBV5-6 TGTGCCAGCAGCCGCGGTCCGGGACTAGCGGGATCCTACAATGAGCAGTTCTTC CASSRGPGLAGSYNEQFF
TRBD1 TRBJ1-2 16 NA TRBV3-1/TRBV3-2 TGTGCCAGCAGCCAAAGGGGGGACAGACCACTTTATGGCTACACCTTC CASSQRGDRPLYGYTF
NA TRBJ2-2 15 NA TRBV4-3 TGCGCCAGCAGCCAGACGACCGGCGGCACCGGGGAGCTGTTTTTT CASSQTTGGTGELFF
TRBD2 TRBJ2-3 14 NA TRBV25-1 TGTGCCAGCAGCTCTAGCGGACCCACAGATACGCAGTATTTT CASSSSGPTDTQYF
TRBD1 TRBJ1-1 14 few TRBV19 TGTGCCAGTAGTCGAACAGGGGCGAGGACTGAAGCTTTCTTT CASSRTGARTEAFF
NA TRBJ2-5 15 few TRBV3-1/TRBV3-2 TGTGCCAGCAGCCAAGGCGGGCTACCCGAGGAGACCCAGTACTTC CASSQGGLPEETQYF
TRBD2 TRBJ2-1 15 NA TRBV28 TGTGCCAGCAGTTCCTATAGCGGGGCGACTAGGGAGCAGTTCTTC CASSSYSGATREQFF
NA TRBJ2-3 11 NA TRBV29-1 TGCCGGCGGGCAGCCACAGATACGCAGTATTTT CRRAATDTQYF
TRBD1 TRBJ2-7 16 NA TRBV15 TGTGCCACCAGCAGAGCCCGGAACGGGGACAGGCCCGAGCAGTACTTC CATSRARNGDRPEQYF
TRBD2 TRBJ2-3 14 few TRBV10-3 TGTGCCGCCACGACCGGGGGGGATACAGATACGCAGTATTTT CAATTGGDTDTQYF
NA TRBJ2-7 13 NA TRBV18 TGTGCCAGCTCACTCGACAGGTGGAGGGAGCAGTACTTC CASSLDRWREQYF
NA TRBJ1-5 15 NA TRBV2 TGTGCCAGCAGTGAAGCGGCGGGGCGGAATCAGCCCCAGCATTTT CASSEAAGRNQPQHF
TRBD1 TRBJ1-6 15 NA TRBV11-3 TGTGCCAGCAGCTCCGGGGACAGGACCAATTCACCCCTCCACTTT CASSSGDRTNSPLHF
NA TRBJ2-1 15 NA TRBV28 TGTGCCAGCAGTTTTCCAACAGATAATTACAATGAGCAGTTCTTC CASSFPTDNYNEQFF
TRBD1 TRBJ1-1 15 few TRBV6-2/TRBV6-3 TGTGCCAGCAGTAGAACCGGGACAGGGAGCTTTGAAGCTTTCTTT CASSRTGTGSFEAFF
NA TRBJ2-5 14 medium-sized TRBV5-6 TGTGCCAGCCGAAATACCGGGAGCGGCGAGACCCAGTACTTC CASRNTGSGETQYF
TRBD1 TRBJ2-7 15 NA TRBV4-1 TGCGCCAGCAGCCCTTCGACAGGGAATCGATACGAGCAGTACTTC CASSPSTGNRYEQYF
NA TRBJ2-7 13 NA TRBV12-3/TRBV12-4 TGTGCCAGCAGTTTGGGCATTCACTACGAGCAGTACTTC CASSLGIHYEQYF
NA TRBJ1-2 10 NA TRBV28 TGTGCCAGCAGTGGGGTGAGGGCCTTCTTC CASSGVRAFF
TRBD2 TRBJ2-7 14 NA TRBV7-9 TGTGCCAGCAGCTCTAGCGGGAGCTCCTACGAGCAGTACTTC CASSSSGSSYEQYF
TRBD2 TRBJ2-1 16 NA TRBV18 TGTGCCAGCTCACCAAGCGGGAGGTACCCCTACAATGAGCAGTTCTTC CASSPSGRYPYNEQFF
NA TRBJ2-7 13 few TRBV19 TGTGCCAGTAGTATAACAGGAACTTACGAGCAGTACTTC CASSITGTYEQYF
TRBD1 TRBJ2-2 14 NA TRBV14 TGTGCCAGCAGCCGGGACAGGGCGTCCGGGGAGCTGTTTTTT CASSRDRASGELFF
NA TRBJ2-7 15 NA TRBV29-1 TGCAGCGTTGTCGGCCGGGTAGCCCGGACCTACGAGCAGTACTTC CSVVGRVARTYEQYF
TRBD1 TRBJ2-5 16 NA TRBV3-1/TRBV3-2 TGTGCCAGCAGCCAAAGATCAGGGGGCCATCAAGAGACCCAGTACTTC CASSQRSGGHQETQYF
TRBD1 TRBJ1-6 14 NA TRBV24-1 TGTGCCACCAGTGCCGGGACAGTCAATTCACCCCTCCACTTT CATSAGTVNSPLHF
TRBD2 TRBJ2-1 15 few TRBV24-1 TGTGCCACCAGTGAAGGGACTAGCTGGGATCCGGAGCAGTTCTTC CATSEGTSWDPEQFF
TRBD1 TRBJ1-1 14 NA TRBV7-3 TGTGCCAGCAGCCCGACAGGGGGCATCACTGAAGCTTTCTTT CASSPTGGITEAFF